A single sample is the source of the 8 T cell receptor beta chains below, sequenced in a study of T cell responses to AZD1222 COVID-19 vaccine. Produced via immunoSEQ multiplex PCR; TCRdb's table is partial and in-frame only. Among 100,000 or so clones, about 90% were seen once, and the ten largest hold roughly a tenth. The sequencing here drew on peripheral blood, taken 28 days after the second AZD1222 dose. The receptor source for this set is an adult who received the AZD1222 COVID-19 vaccine.

The chain couples TRBV4-2 to TRBJ2-5; D may correspond to TRBD1 or TRBD2 (6 bases each). This CDR3 is 15 amino acids long. The V end was cut by 1 base, the J end by 2 bases, with 11 bases between. Germline V CDR1 and CDR2: LGHNA, YNFKEQ. CDR3 sequence (DNA): TGTGCCAGCAGCCAAGTTAGGGGGACTCAAGAGACCCAGTACTTC. Its protein product is CASSQVRGTQETQYF.

This chain connects TRBV14 to TRBJ2-2; the D is unclear. Germline CDR1 is SGHDN and CDR2 is FVKESK. The CDR3 sequence is 11 residues long. The V end lost 1 base, the J end lost 9 bases, and 3 bases lay between the germline ends. This CDR3 is CASSQGWELFF. The DNA of the CDR3 is TGTGCCAGCAGCCAAGGTTGGGAGCTGTTTTTT.

This chain connects TRBV7-9 to TRBJ2-5; D not resolved. Germline lookup yields CDR1 SEHNR and CDR2 FQNEAQ (reference sequence). The CDR3 contains 12 residues. Trimming took 3 bases from V and 5 from J, leaving 7 bases between them. The chain's CDR3 is CASSFATETQYF. The CDR3 DNA reads as TGTGCCAGCAGCTTCGCGACGGAGACCCAGTACTTC. The full variable domain, its missing parts supplied by reference TRBV7-9 and TRBJ2-5, is DTGVSQNPRHKITKRGQNVTFRCDPISEHNRLYWYRQTLGQGPEFLTYFQNEAQLEKSRLLSDRFSAERPKGSFSTLEIQRTEQGDSAMYLCASSFATETQYFGPGTRLLVL.

This rearrangement joins TRBV27 to TRBJ1-3; no firm D call. Germline CDR1 MNHEY, CDR2 SMNVEV (reference sequence). CDR3 length equals 15 residues. Trimming shortened V by 3 bases and J by 1 base, and 10 bases separated the two germline ends. The DNA for the CDR3 is TGTGCCAGCAGTTTTACCGGGCTTTCTGGAAACACCATATATTTT. Protein product: CASSFTGLSGNTIYF.

The chain has TRBV6-1 and TRBJ1-5; possible D gene TRBD1, 5 bases. Germline V gives CDR1 MNHNS, CDR2 SASEGT. Trimming left V 3 bases short and J 2 bases short, with 8 bases between. The CDR3 contains 14 residues. The CDR3 sequence is CASSDRAGNQPQHF. CDR3 DNA: TGTGCCAGCAGTGACAGGGCGGGCAATCAGCCCCAGCATTTT.

In this sample, this clone turned up once. The V and J genes are TRBV5-1 and TRBJ1-1, with D possibly matching TRBD1 (5 bases). V lost 6 bases and J lost 0, with 12 bases in between. The CDR3 totals 14 residues. Germline CDR1 is SGHRS and CDR2 is YFSETQ. The CDR3 spells CASNPDSMNTEAFF. The CDR3 nucleotides are TGCGCCAGCAACCCAGACAGTATGAACACTGAAGCTTTCTTT.

This rearrangement joins TRBV9 to TRBJ1-2; 7 bases align to TRBD1. The CDR3 totals 16 residues. Per germline, CDR1 SGDLS and CDR2 YYNGEE. J was trimmed by 2 bases and V by 4 bases; bases with no gene match: 11. The CDR3 region is CASSQLPGTANYGYTF. The CDR3 DNA follows: TGTGCCAGCAGCCAACTTCCCGGGACAGCCAACTATGGCTACACCTTC.

The chain recombines TRBV20-1 with TRBJ2-1, with D unclear. In germline, CDR1 is DFQATT, CDR2 SNEGSKA (reference sequence). The CDR3 sequence is 11 residues long. Trimming removed 6 bases at V and 9 bases at J, with 12 bases between. The CDR3: CSAPINAEQFF. The CDR3 region has the DNA TGCAGTGCACCAATTAATGCTGAGCAGTTCTTC.